This T cell receptor (beta chain) was documented in a study of spatial heterogeneity in lung cancer. Study results and limitations: Ubiquitous expanded tumor TCRs were seen in blood more at resection than at follow-up.

The time point denotes: sample taken at primary tumor resection. Material for sequencing was whole RNA from tumor, nontumor lung or frozen PBMC, left unsorted. Donors were 72 untreated early-stage non-small cell lung cancer patients. This clonotype was seen only a few times. As yet, its antigen is unknown. TCRdb called the 5' RACE reads again in MiXCR, with one record for every CDR3 protein. The sample shows about 50,000 distinct CDR3 sequences, 6% to 9.5% of them seen only once. Germline CDR1 reads WSHSY; CDR2 reads SAAADI. Trimming pared 10 bases from V and 5 bases from J, leaving 18 bases between. CDR3 length equals 13 residues.

V and J are TRBV10-2 and TRBJ2-7; tentative D call: TRBD2 (5 bases). The sample consisted of PBMCs, taken at surgery. The TCR was taken from a female donor with early-stage non-small cell lung cancer. CDR3 in DNA: TGCGCCACAAGGACTGGGCCCGGGGACGAGCAGTACTTC. Protein: CATRTGPGDEQYF.